The sequence of this T cell receptor (beta chain) was determined in a study of blood T cell repertoires in COVID-19. Study summary: COVID-19 samples from acute and convalescent phases originated in the United States, Italy and Spain.

In the original workflow: Nucleated cell number was recorded as an estimate derived from reference gene primer amplification. Data came from immunoSEQ multiplex PCR; TCRdb stores just in-frame clones and leaves some out. V, J and clone size derive from that table, while D and trimming were established from the DNA sequence. The repertoire holds some 300,000 clones, with around 87% as singletons. The CDR3 sequence is 15 residues long. Germline loops: CDR1 KGHSY, CDR2 FQNENV. Concerning this clone itself: A read error may account for a junction end that differs from germline.

The sequenced sample consisted of peripheral blood. This sequence was found in a man between 65 and 80 years old with acute or convalescent COVID-19. The chain carries TRBV16 and TRBJ2-7; TRBD1 matches 7 bases. CDR3 sequence reads: CAGSAMDRYSYEQYF. CDR3 nucleotides: TGTGCCGGCAGCGCGATGGACAGGTACTCCTACGAGCAGTACTTC.